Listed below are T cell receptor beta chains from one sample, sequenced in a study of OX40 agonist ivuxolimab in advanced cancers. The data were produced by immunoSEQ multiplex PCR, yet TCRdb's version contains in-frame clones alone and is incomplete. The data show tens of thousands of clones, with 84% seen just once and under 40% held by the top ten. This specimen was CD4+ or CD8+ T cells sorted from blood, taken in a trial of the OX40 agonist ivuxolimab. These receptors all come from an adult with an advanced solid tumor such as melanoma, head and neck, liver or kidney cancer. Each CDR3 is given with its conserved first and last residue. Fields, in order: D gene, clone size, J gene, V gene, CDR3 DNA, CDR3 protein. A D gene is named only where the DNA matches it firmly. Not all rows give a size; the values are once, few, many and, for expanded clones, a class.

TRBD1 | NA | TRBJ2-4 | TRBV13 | TGTGCCAGCAGCTTAGGAGAGGGGGCGTACAACATTCAGTACTTC | CASSLGEGAYNIQYF
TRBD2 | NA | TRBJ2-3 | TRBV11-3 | TGTGCCAGCAGCCCTCGGACTAGCGGGATCTCAGATACGCAGTATTTT | CASSPRTSGISDTQYF
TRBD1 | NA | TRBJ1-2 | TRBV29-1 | TGCAGCGTTCCGGGACAGGGAGTATCGAACTATGGCTACACCTTC | CSVPGQGVSNYGYTF
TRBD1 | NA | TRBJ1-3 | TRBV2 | TGTGCCAGCAGTGACGGGACAGGGGGAAACACCATATATTTT | CASSDGTGGNTIYF
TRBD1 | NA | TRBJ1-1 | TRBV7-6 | TGTGCCAGCAGCTCAGCAGGGGGTCGGACTGAAGCTTTCTTT | CASSSAGGRTEAFF
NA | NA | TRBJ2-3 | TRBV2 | TGTGCCAGCGGGCGGACAGATACGCAGTATTTT | CASGRTDTQYF
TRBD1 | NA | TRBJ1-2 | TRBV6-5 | TGTGCCAGCAGTTACGTACAGGGGCAGAACTATGGCTACACCTTC | CASSYVQGQNYGYTF
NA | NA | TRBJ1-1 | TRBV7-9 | TGTGCCAGCAGCTTAGTCTCAGAATACACTGAAGCTTTCTTT | CASSLVSEYTEAFF
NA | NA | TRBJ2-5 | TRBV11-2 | TGTGCCAGCAGCTTAGATATGAAGACCCAGTACTTC | CASSLDMKTQYF
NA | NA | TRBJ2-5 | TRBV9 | TGTGCCAGCAGCGCCGGGACACGGACGTACCAAGAGACCCAGTACTTC | CASSAGTRTYQETQYF
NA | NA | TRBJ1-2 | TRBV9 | TGTGCCAGCAGCGAGTATAACGGGGGGCATGGCTACACCTTC | CASSEYNGGHGYTF
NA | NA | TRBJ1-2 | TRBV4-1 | TGCGCCAGCAGCCAAGGGCAGGGGCGCGATGGCTACACCTTC | CASSQGQGRDGYTF
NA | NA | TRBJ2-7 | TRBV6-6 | TGTGCCAGCAGATGGGATTCCGAGCAGTACTTC | CASRWDSEQYF
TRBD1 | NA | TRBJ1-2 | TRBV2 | TGTGCCAGAAATTATAGACAGGGGGCTACTGGCTACACCTTC | CARNYRQGATGYTF
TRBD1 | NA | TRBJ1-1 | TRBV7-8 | TGTGCCAGCAGCACCGAGACAGGGGCCGGGGCTGAAGCTTTCTTT | CASSTETGAGAEAFF
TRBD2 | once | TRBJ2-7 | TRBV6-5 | TGTGCCAGCAGTTACCTCACCGGGGGGGGCGACGAGCAGTACTTC | CASSYLTGGGDEQYF
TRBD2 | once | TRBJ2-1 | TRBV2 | TGTGCCAGCAGTGTCAGCGGGAGACTCTACAATGAGCAGTTCTTC | CASSVSGRLYNEQFF
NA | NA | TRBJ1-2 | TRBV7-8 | TGTGCCAGCACCGAAACTAACTATGGCTACACCTTC | CASTETNYGYTF
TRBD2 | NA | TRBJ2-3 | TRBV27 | TGTGCCAGCAGTCCACTAGGGAGCGGGGGGGCAACAGATACGCAGTATTTT | CASSPLGSGGATDTQYF
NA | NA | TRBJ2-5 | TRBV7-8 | TGTGCCAGCAGTTTGTCTGACAGGACCTCTCCTTTACAAGAGACCCAGTACTTC | CASSLSDRTSPLQETQYF
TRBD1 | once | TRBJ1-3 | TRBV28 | TGTGCCAGCACAGGGGGGGCTGCCGGGACCCCCGGGACAGGAAACACCATATATTTT | CASTGGAAGTPGTGNTIYF
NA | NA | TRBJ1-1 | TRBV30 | TGTGCCTGGAGTCCGACAGACCTGAACACTGAAGCTTTCTTT | CAWSPTDLNTEAFF
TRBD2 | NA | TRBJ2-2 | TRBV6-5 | TGTGCCAGCAGTATAGCGGGAGGTAGGACCGGGGAGCTGTTTTTT | CASSIAGGRTGELFF
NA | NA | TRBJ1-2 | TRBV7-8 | TGTGCCAGCACCACGGGGGCGGCGGATCCTTATGGCTACACCTTC | CASTTGAADPYGYTF
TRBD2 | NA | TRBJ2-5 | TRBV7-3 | TGTGCCAGCAGCTTAACGGGTCCAGCGGGAGAGGCAGAGACCCAGTACTTC | CASSLTGPAGEAETQYF
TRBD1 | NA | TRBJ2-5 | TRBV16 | TGTGCCAGCAGCCAATCTGGTCGGGACAGGGGGTCCCAGGACTTC | CASSQSGRDRGSQDF
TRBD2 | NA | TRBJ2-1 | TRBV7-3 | TGTGCCAGCAGCTTATCGGGGGGACTAGCGGAGGTCTACAATGAGCAGTTCTTC | CASSLSGGLAEVYNEQFF
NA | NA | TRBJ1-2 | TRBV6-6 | TGTGCCAGCAGTTACTCCGGGCCTCAGGAGGGCTACACCTTC | CASSYSGPQEGYTF
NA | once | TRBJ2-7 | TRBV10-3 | TGTGCCATCAGTGTAGAGGACCCAAAGTCCTACGAGCAGTACTTC | CAISVEDPKSYEQYF
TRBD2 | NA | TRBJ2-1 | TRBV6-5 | TGTGCCAGCAGTTACGCGAGCGGGGGGCCCAATGAGCAGTTCTTC | CASSYASGGPNEQFF
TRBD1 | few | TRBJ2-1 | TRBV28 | TGTGCCAGCAGTTTCGGACCCGGGACAGGGGTTCAAAGTGATGAGCAGTTCTTC | CASSFGPGTGVQSDEQFF
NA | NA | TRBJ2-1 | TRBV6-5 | TGTGCCAGCAGTTACGCAGGTGACGTGGGCAATGAGCAGTTCTTC | CASSYAGDVGNEQFF
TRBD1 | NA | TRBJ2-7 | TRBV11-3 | TGTGCCAGCAGCTTGACAGGGGCCTACGAGCAGTACTTC | CASSLTGAYEQYF
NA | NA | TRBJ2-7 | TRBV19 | TGTGCCAGTAGTATTGCGGCGGGGTCCTACGAGCAGTACTTC | CASSIAAGSYEQYF
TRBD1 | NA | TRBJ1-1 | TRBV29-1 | TGCAGCGTTGAAGAGACAGGGAGGAACACTGAAGCTTTCTTT | CSVEETGRNTEAFF
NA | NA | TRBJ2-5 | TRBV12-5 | TGTGCTAGTGGTTTGGCCGAAGAGGGGGAGACCCAGTACTTC | CASGLAEEGETQYF
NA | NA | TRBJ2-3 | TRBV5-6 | TGTGCCAGCAGCCCCGTATCTCTCCTTACAGATACGCAGTATTTT | CASSPVSLLTDTQYF
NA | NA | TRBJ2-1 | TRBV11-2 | TGTGCCAGCAGCTTAGTTTACGATGAGCAGTTCTTC | CASSLVYDEQFF
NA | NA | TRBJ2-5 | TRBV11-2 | TGTGCCAGCAGCTCTTGGGGCTGGGAGACCCAGTACTTC | CASSSWGWETQYF
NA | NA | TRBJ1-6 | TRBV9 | TGTGCCAGCAGCGACCGAGGAGATTCACCCCTCCACTTT | CASSDRGDSPLHF
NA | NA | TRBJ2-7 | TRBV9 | TGTGCCAGCAGCGTAACGGGGGTAGGCGGCGAGCAGTACTTC | CASSVTGVGGEQYF
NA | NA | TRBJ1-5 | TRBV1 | TGCACCAGCAGCCGAGAGGGGAGGGCGGATCAGCCCCAGCATTTT | CTSSREGRADQPQHF
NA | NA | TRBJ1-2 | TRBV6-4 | TGTGCCAGCCAGACAGGAGGGCATGGCTACACCTTC | CASQTGGHGYTF
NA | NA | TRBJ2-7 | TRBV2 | TGTGCCAGCAGTGAAGGGGTAGGGAGCTACGAGCAGTACTTC | CASSEGVGSYEQYF
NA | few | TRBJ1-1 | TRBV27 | TGTGCCAGCAGTTTAGGACTGGGCACTGAAGCTTTCTTT | CASSLGLGTEAFF
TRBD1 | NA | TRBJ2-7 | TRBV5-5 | TGTGCCAGCAGCACCGACAGGGGGCCCCACGAGCAGTACTTC | CASSTDRGPHEQYF
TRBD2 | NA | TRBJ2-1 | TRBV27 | TGTGCCAGCAGTTTAGAGCGGGGCCTTTACAATGAGCAGTTCTTC | CASSLERGLYNEQFF
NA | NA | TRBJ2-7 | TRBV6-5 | TGTGCCAGCAGACCCGGGACATTGGGGGAGCAGTACTTC | CASRPGTLGEQYF
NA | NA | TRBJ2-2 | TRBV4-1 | TGCGCCAGCAGCCAAGATGGGGTCCGGGAGCTGTTTTTT | CASSQDGVRELFF
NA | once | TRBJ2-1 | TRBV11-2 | TGTGCCAGCAGCTTAGGGGTAGCGGTACCCTACAATGAGCAGTTCTTC | CASSLGVAVPYNEQFF
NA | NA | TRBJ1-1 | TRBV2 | TGTGCCAGCAGTCCAAGGGTGAACACTGAAGCTTTCTTT | CASSPRVNTEAFF
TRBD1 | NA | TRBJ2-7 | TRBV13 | TGTGCCAGCAGCTTTGACAGGGGCTACGAGCAGTACTTC | CASSFDRGYEQYF
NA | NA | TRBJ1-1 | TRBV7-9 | TGTGCCAGCAGCTTAGGGACTGAAGCTTTCTTT | CASSLGTEAFF